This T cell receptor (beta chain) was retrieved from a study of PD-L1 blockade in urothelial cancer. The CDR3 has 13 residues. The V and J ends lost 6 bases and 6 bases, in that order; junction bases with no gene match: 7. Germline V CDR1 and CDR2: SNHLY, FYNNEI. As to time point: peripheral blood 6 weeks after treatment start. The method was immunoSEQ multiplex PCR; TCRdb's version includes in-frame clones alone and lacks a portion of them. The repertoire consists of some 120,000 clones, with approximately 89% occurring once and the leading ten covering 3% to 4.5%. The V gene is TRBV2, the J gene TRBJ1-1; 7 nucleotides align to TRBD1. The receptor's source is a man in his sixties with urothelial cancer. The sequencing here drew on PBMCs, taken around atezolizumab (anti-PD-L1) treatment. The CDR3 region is CASSADRVAEAFF. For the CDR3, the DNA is TGTGCCAGCAGCGCCGACAGGGTCGCTGAAGCTTTCTTT.